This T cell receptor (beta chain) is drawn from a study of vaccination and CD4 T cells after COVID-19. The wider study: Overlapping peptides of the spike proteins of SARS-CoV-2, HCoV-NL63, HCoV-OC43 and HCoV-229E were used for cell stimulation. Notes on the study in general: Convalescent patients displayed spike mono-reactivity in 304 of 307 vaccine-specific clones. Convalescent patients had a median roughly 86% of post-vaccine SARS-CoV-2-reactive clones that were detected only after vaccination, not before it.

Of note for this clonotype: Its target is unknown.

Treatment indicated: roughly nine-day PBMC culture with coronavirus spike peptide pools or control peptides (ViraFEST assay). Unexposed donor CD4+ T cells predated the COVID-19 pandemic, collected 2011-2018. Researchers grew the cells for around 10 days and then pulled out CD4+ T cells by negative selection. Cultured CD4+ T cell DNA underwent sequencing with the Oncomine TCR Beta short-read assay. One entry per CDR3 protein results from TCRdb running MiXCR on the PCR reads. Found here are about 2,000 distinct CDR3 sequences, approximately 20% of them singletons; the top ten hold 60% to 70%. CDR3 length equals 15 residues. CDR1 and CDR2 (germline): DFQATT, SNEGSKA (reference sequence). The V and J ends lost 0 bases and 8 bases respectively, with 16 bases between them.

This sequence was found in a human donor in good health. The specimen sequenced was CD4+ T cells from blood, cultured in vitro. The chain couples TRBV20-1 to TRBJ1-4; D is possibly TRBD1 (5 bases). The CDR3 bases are TGCAGTGCTAGAGATGGAAGGGGTACGGGGGAAAAACTGTTTTTT. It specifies CSARDGRGTGEKLFF.